Sequencing of this TCR beta chain was carried out in a study of blood T cell repertoires in COVID-19. Germline CDR1 is MNHEY and CDR2 is SVGEGT. The CDR3 contains 21 residues. Trimming at V came to 4 bases and at J to 0 bases, leaving 19 bases not matched to a gene. As processed by the authors: Reference gene primer amplification gave estimated nucleated cell counts. TCRdb's copy holds only in-frame clones and misses some; the assay was immunoSEQ multiplex PCR. For V, J and clone size, that table is used; D and trimming come from the DNA. The sample comprises some 9,800 clones, roughly four fifths of which are singletons, and 35% to 40% rests with the top ten.

This chain joins TRBV6-2 or TRBV6-3 and TRBJ1-1, with TRBD1 identical over 11 bases. What was sequenced was peripheral blood. This TCR was recovered from a human donor in a cohort sampled during active COVID-19. The CDR3: CASSFTSGTGGARFMNTEAFF. The CDR3 DNA follows: TGTGCCAGCAGTTTCACGTCCGGGACAGGGGGTGCCAGGTTTATGAACACTGAAGCTTTCTTT.